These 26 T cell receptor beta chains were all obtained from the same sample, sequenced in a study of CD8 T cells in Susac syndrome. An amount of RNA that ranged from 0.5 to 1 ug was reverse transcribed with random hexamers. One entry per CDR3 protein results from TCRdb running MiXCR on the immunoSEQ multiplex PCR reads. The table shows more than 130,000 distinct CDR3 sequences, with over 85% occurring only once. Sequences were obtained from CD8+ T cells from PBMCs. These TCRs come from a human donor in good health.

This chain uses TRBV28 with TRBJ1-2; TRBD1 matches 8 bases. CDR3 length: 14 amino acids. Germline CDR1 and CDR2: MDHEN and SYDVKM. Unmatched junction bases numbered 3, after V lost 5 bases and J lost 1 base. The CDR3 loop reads CASSHRGNNYGYTF. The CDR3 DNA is TGTGCCAGCAGTCACAGGGGGAATAACTATGGCTACACCTTC.

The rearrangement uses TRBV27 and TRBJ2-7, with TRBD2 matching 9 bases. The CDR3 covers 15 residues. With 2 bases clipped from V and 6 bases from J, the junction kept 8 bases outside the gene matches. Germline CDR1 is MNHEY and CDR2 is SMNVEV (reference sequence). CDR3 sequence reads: CASSLALAGYSEQYF. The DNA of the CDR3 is TGTGCCAGCAGTTTAGCTCTAGCGGGATATTCCGAGCAGTACTTC.

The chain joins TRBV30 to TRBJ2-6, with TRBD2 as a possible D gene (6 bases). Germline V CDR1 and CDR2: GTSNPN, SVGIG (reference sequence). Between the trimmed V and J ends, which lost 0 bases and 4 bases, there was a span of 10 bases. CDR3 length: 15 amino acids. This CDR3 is CAWSVPGSGANVLTF. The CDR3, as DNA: TGTGCCTGGAGTGTACCCGGGAGCGGGGCCAACGTCCTGACTTTC.

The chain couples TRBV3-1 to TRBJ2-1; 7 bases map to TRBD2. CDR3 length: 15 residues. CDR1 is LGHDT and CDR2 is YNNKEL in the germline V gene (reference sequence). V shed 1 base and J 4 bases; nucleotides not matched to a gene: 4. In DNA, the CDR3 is TGTGCCAGCAGCCAAGCGGGAGGTGGGTACAATGAGCAGTTCTTC. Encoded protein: CASSQAGGGYNEQFF.

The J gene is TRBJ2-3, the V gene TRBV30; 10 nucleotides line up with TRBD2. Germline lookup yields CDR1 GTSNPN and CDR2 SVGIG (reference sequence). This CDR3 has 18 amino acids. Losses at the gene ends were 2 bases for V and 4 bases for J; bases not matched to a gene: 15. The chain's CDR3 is CAWSSSLELAGRADTQYF. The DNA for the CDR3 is TGTGCCTGGAGTTCATCTTTGGAACTAGCGGGAAGGGCAGATACGCAGTATTTT.

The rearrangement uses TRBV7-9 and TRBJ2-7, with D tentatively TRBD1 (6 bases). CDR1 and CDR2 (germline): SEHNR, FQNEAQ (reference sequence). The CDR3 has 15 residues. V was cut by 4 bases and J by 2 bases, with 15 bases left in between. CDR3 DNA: TGTGCCAGCAGCTCTCAGGACAGCCAACCCTACGAGCAGTACTTC. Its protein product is CASSSQDSQPYEQYF.

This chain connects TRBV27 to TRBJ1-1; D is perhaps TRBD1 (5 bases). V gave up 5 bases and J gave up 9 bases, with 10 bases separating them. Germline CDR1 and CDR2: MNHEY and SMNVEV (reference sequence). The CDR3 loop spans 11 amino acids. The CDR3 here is CASSTGTKAFF. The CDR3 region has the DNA TGTGCCAGCAGTACGGGGACCAAAGCTTTCTTT.

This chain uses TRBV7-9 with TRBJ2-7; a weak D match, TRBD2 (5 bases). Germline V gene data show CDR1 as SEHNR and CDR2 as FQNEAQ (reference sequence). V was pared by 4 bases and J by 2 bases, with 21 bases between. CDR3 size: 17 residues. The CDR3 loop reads CASSSTVSRAKAYEQYF. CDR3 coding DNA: TGTGCCAGCAGCTCCACGGTTTCGCGGGCGAAAGCCTACGAGCAGTACTTC.

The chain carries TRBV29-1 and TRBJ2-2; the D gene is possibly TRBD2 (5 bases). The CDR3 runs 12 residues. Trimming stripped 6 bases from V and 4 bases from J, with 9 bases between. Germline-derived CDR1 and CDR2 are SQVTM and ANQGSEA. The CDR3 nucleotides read TGCAGCGTGGCAGCGGCCACCGGGGAGCTGTTTTTT. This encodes CSVAAATGELFF.

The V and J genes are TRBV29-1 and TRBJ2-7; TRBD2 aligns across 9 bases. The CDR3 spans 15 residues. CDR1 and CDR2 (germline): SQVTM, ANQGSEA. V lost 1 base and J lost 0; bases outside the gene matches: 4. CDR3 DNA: TGCAGCGTTGAAGGACTAGCGGACAGCTCCTACGAGCAGTACTTC. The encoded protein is CSVEGLADSSYEQYF.

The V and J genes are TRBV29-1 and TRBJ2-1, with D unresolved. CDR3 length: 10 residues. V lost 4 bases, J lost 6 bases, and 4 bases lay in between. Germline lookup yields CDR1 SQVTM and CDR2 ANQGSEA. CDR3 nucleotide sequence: TGCAGCGTTGTGAGCAATGAGCAGTTCTTC. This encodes CSVVSNEQFF.

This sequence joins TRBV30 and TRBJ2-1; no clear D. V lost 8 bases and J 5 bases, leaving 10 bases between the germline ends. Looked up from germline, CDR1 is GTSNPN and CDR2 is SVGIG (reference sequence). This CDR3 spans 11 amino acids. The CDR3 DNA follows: TGTGCCGCGGCTGTAGACAATGAGCAGTTCTTC. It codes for CAAAVDNEQFF. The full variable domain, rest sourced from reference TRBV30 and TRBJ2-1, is SQTIHQWPATLVQPVGSPLSLECTVEGTSNPNLYWYRQAAGRGLQLLFYSVGIGQISSEVPQNLSASRPQDRQFILSSKKLLLSDSGFYLCAAAVDNEQFFGPGTRLTVL.

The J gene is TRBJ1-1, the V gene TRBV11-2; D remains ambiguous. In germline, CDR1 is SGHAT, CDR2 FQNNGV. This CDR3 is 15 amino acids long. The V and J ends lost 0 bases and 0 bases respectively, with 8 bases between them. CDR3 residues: CASSLDPWMNTEAFF. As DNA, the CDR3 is TGTGCCAGCAGCTTAGATCCTTGGATGAACACTGAAGCTTTCTTT. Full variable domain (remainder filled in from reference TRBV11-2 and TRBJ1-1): EAGVAQSPRYKIIEKRQSVAFWCNPISGHATLYWYQQILGQGPKLLIQFQNNGVVDDSQLPKDRFSAERLKGVDSTLKIQPAKLEDSAVYLCASSLDPWMNTEAFFGQGTRLTVV.

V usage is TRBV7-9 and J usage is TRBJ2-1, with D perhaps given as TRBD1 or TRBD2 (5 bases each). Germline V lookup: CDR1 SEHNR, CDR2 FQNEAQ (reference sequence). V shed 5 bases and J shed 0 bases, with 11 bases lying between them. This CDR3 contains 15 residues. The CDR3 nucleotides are TGTGCCAGCAGCCCGCCCGGGGCCTCCTACAATGAGCAGTTCTTC. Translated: CASSPPGASYNEQFF. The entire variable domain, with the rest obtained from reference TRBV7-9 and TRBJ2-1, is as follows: DTGVSQNPRHKITKRGQNVTFRCDPISEHNRLYWYRQTLGQGPEFLTYFQNEAQLEKSRLLSDRFSAERPKGSFSTLEIQRTEQGDSAMYLCASSPPGASYNEQFFGPGTRLTVL.

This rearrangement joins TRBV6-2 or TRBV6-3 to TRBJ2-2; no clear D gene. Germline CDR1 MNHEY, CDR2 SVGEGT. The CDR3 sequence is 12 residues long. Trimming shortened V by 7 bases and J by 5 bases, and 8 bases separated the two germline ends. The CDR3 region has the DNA TGTGCCAGCACAGATATTACCGGGGAGCTGTTTTTT. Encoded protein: CASTDITGELFF.

The CDR3 nucleotides read TGTGCCAGCTTACCGGGACCGAACACCGGGGAGCTGTTTTTT. Its translation is CASLPGPNTGELFF. This rearrangement joins TRBV30 to TRBJ2-2, with D perhaps given as TRBD1 or TRBD2 (5 bases each). The CDR3 is 14 residues long. Looked up from germline, CDR1 is GTSNPN and CDR2 is SVGIG (reference sequence). V dropped 8 bases and J dropped 0 bases, with 13 bases sitting between them.

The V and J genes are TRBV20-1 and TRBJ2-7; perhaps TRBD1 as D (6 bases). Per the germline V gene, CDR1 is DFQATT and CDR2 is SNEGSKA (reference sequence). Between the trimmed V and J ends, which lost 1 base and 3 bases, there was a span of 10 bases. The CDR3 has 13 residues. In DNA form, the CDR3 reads TGCAGTGCTAGAGTAGGACAGCTCTACGAGCAGTACTTC. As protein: CSARVGQLYEQYF.

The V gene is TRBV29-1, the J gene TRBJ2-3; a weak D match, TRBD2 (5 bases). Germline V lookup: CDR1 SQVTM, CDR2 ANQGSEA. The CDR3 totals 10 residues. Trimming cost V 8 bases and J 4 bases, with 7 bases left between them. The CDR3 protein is CSSGSDTQYF. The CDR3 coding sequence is TGCAGCTCGGGGTCAGATACGCAGTATTTT.

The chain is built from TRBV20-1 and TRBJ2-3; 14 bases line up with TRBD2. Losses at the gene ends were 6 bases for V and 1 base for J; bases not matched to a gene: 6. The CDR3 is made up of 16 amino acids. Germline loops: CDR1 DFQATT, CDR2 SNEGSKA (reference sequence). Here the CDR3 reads CSAPGLAGAGTDTQYF. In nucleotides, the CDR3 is TGCAGTGCCCCGGGACTAGCGGGAGCTGGCACAGATACGCAGTATTTT.

The CDR3 reads CASSPILTHYEQYF. For the CDR3, the DNA is TGTGCCAGCAGTCCAATTTTGACACACTACGAGCAGTACTTC. The chain recombines TRBV6-6 with TRBJ2-7; D is ambiguous. Germline V gene sequence: CDR1 MNHNY, CDR2 SVGAGI (reference sequence). This CDR3 contains 14 residues. V was pared by 5 bases and J by 3 bases, with 14 bases between.

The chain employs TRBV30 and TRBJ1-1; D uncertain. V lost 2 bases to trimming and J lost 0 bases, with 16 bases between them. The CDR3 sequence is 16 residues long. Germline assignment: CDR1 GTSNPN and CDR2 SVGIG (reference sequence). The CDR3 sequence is CAWSIGIFRLNTEAFF. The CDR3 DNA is TGTGCCTGGAGTATTGGGATTTTCAGGCTGAACACTGAAGCTTTCTTT.

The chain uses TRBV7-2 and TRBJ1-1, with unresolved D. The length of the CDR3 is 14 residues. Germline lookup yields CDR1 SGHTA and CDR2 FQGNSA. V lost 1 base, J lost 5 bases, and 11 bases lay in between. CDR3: CASSLVPGATEAFF. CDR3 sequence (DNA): TGTGCCAGCAGCTTAGTTCCGGGCGCTACTGAAGCTTTCTTT.

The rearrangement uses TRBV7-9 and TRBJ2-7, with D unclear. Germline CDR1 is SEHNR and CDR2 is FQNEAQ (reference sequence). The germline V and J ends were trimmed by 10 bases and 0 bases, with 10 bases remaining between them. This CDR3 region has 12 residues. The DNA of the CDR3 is TGTGCCATCTCGACGGACTCCTACGAGCAGTACTTC. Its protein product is CAISTDSYEQYF.

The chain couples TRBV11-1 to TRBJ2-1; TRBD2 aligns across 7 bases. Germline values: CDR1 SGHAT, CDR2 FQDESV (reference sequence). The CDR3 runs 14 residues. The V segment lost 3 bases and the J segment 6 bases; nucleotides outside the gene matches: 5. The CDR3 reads CASSLRGLSNEQFF. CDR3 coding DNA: TGTGCCAGCAGCTTGCGGGGGTTGAGCAATGAGCAGTTCTTC.

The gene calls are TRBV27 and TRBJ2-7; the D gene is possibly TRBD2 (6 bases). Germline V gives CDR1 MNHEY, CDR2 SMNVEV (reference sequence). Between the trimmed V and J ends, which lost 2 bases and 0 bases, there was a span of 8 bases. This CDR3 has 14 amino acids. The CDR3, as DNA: TGTGCCAGCAGTTTACCCGGGAGCTCCTACGAGCAGTACTTC. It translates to CASSLPGSSYEQYF.

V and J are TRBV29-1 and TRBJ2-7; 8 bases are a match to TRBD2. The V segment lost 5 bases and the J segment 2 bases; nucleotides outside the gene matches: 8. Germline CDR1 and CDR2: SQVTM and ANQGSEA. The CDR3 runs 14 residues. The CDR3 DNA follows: TGCAGCGTTATCTTAGCGGGGCGTGCCTACGAGCAGTACTTC. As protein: CSVILAGRAYEQYF.